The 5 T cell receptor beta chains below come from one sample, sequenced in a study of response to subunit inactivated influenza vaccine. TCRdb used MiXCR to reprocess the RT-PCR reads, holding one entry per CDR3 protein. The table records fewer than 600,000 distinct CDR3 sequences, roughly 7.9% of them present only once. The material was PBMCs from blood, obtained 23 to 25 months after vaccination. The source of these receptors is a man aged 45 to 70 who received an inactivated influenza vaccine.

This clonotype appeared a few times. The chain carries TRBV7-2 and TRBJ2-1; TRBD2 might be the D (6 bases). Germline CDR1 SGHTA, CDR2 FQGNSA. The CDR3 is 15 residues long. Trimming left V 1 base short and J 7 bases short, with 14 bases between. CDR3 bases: TGTGCCAGCAGCTTAGTGGTCGTCGGGGGAAATGAGCAGTTCTTC. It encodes CASSLVVVGGNEQFF.

The CDR3: CASSDCGRARNEQFF. In nucleotides, the CDR3 is TGCGCCAGCAGTGATTGTGGGAGGGCCCGGAATGAGCAGTTCTTC. The chain recombines TRBV10-1 with TRBJ2-1; 7 nucleotides line up with TRBD2. Germline V gene data show CDR1 as WNHNN and CDR2 as SYGVQD (reference sequence). CDR3 length: 15 amino acids. Germline trimming cut 3 bases from V and 7 bases from J; bases unmatched to any gene: 9.

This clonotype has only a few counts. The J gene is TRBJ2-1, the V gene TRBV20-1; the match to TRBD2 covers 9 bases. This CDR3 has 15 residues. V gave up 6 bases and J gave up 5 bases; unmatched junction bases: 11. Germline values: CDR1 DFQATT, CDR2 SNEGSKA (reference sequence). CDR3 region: CSAAESGGLHNEQFF. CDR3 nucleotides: TGCAGTGCGGCCGAGAGCGGGGGGCTGCACAATGAGCAGTTCTTC.

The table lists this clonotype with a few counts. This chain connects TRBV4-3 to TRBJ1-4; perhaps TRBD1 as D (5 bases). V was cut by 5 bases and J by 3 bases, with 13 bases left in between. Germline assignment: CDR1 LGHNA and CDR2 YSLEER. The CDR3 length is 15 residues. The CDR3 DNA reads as TGCGCCAGCAGCTACCAGCAGGGAGCTAATGAAAAACTGTTTTTT. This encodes CASSYQQGANEKLFF.

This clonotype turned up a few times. CDR3 sequence: CASSVRADPYEQYF. The CDR3 DNA follows: TGTGCCAGCAGCGTTAGGGCAGACCCCTACGAGCAGTACTTC. The chain is built from TRBV9 and TRBJ2-7; no definite D call. CDR1 and CDR2 from the germline V gene are SGDLS and YYNGEE. The CDR3 covers 14 residues. Trimming pared 2 bases from V and 2 bases from J, leaving 11 bases between.